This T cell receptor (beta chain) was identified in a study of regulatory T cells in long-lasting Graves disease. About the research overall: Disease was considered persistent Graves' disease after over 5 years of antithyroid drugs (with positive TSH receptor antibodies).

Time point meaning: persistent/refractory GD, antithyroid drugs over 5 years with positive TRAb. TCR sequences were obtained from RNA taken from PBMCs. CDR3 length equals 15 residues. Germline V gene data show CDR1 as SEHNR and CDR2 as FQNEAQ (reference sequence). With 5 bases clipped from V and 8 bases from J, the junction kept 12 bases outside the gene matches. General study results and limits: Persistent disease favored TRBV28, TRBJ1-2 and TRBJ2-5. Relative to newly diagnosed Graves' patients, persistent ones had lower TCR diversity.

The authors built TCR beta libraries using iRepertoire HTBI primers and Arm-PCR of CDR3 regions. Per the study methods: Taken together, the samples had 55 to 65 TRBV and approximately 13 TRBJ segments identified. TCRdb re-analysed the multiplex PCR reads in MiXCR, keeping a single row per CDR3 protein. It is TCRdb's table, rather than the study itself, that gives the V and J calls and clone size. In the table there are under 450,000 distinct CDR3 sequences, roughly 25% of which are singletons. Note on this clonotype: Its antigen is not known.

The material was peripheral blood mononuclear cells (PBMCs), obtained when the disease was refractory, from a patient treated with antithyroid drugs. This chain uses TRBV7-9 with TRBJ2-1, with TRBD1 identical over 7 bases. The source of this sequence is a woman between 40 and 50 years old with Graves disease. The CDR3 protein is CASSRPRDSIHEQFF. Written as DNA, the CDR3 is TGTGCCAGCAGCCGACCCCGGGACAGCATCCATGAGCAGTTCTTC.